This entry features one TCR beta chain sequence. This clone was counted a few times. The antigen this receptor binds is unknown. No qualities accompany the bases; no much larger clone lies one base away. V is shortened by 0 bases, J by 0 bases, and the region joining them spans 7 bases. Its CDR3 holds 15 amino acids, cysteine through phenylalanine. This entry keeps only the CDR3 DNA: 45 bases, framed from base 1. CDR1 SGDLS and CDR2 YYNGEE were looked up in the germline V gene. TCRbeta CDR3 regions were amplified from genomic DNA using the immunoSEQ Assay, a bias-controlled multiplex PCR. Per the source publication's procedure: Nucleated cell counts per sample were estimated from amplification of reference gene primers within the assay. Sequence reads were collapsed and filtered to measure the absolute abundance of every unique TCRbeta CDR3 rearrangement. For each sample, productive Simpson clonality was calculated as the square root of Simpson's diversity index across productive rearrangements. TCRdb re-hosts the immuneACCESS table, in-frame sequences only. Its copies lack some clones; in the studies checked, an unresolved V gene accounts for under half of them, and the cause for the rest is not known. From that table come the V and J calls and clone size; the DNA was used to work out D and trimming. This sample is represented by roughly 290,000 clones; about 85% of them were singletons. The ten largest make up around 3.9% of the sample.

Each collaborating institution followed its own protocols to collect whole blood in K2EDTA tubes. For TCRbeta analysis, collaborators shipped samples in one of three forms: frozen whole blood, isolated PBMCs, or DNA extracted from either of those sample types. The data derive from a study of blood T cell repertoires in COVID-19 (dated by TCRdb to the early 2020s). Context from the whole study: Samples from collaborators originated in the United States, Italy and Spain and spanned both the acute and convalescent phases of COVID-19. The repertoires were made available in a free public database intended to serve as a resource for research on the immune response to SARS-CoV-2. The samples were drawn from two sources: the first 160 participants of the ongoing ImmuneRACE study, and 950 to 1,500 subjects contributed by 6 global collaborators. Nearly every sample came with metadata listing a de-identified subject ID, COVID-19 status, age in years and sex. The dataset comprised deeply sampled blood TCRbeta repertoires from subjects exposed to, actively infected with, or recovered from COVID-19. The prospective study material was composed of cDNA or gDNA derived from T cells, B-cell-depleted T cells, or PBMCs. HLA class I and class II types, where available, came from metadata supplied by the sample provider rather than from assay-based typing. The study at large found these results: Clinical and demographic metadata were provided uncurated, with the amount varying by source and participant.

The receptor was isolated from a woman aged 45-65 years with active or convalescent COVID-19. Sequencing used peripheral blood. The receptor chain draws on TRBV9 and TRBJ1-3; the D gene cannot be named for sure. DNA sequence: TGTGCCAGCAGCGTAGACGGTGGCTCTGGAAACACCATATATTTT. This encodes CASSVDGGSGNTIYF.